Listed below are T cell receptor beta chains from one sample, sequenced in a study of shared clonotypes between healthy human individuals. TCRdb's copy holds only in-frame clones and misses some; the assay was immunoSEQ multiplex PCR. The top ten clones hold around 1.7% of a sample with approximately 1.9 million clones, 90% to 95% of them seen once. Sequenced material: naive CD8+ T cells from PBMCs. These receptors came from a man younger than 35 in good health. Some clones in this sample may be carry-over from other donors' samples. Both conserved end residues are part of each CDR3. A D gene is named only where the DNA matches it firmly. Rows give clone size only sometimes, using once, few, many, or a class for an expanded clone.

size	V	D	J	DNA	CDR3
-	TRBV19	-	TRBJ1-5	TGTGCCAGTAGGTCTTATTCTCCCAGGCGGGAAAGAGCTCAGCCCCAGCATTTT	CASRSYSPRRERAQPQHF
-	TRBV9	-	TRBJ1-3	TGTGCCAGCAGAGGCGGCTCTGGAAACACCATATATTTT	CASRGGSGNTIYF
-	TRBV7-9	-	TRBJ2-7	TGTGCCAGCAGCGGAACCAGAGGGCAGCCGCACTACGAGCAGTACTTC	CASSGTRGQPHYEQYF
once	TRBV10-3	-	TRBJ1-2	TGTGCCATCAGTCCCTCCAACAAAAGGGGAGAATACTATGGCTACACCTTC	CAISPSNKRGEYYGYTF
once	TRBV29-1	-	TRBJ2-7	TGCAGCGATACCCGACTAGTCTACGAGCAGTACTTC	CSDTRLVYEQYF
-	TRBV5-3	-	TRBJ2-5	TGTGCCAGAAGCTTCCGGCTCCGGGGAGAGACCCAGTACTTC	CARSFRLRGETQYF
-	TRBV19	-	TRBJ2-7	TGTGCCAGTAGTATAACTACCTCCTTTAGGGGCGAGCAGTACTTC	CASSITTSFRGEQYF
-	TRBV4-3	-	TRBJ1-5	TGCGCCAGCAGCCAAGAGAGGGGCCTCGCTCAGCCCCAGCATTTT	CASSQERGLAQPQHF
-	TRBV30	-	TRBJ1-2	TGTGCCTGGAGCAAGACCCTCAGGGCCCGCGAACTTCGCTATGGCTACACCTTC	CAWSKTLRARELRYGYTF
once	TRBV5-4	-	TRBJ1-1	TGTGCCAGCAGCTTGGGATACTCGGAGGGTGCTGAAGCTTTCTTT	CASSLGYSEGAEAFF
-	TRBV7-6	TRBD1	TRBJ1-3	TGTGCCAGCAGCCCCCGACAGGGGCCAACTGGAAACACCATATATTTT	CASSPRQGPTGNTIYF
-	TRBV29-1	TRBD2	TRBJ2-3	TGCAGCGCCCAGGACCCGACTAGCGGGAGCACAGATACGCAGTATTTT	CSAQDPTSGSTDTQYF
-	TRBV7-9	TRBD1	TRBJ1-2	TGTGCCAGCAGCAACCGACAGGGGGCGTTGGGAGGCTACACCTTC	CASSNRQGALGGYTF
-	TRBV5-1	-	TRBJ1-5	TGCGCCAGCAGCCCCGACTCCGGCAATCAGCCCCAGCATTTT	CASSPDSGNQPQHF
-	TRBV19	-	TRBJ1-5	TGTGCCAGTAGTATAAAAGTAGGGGTCACTCAGCCCCAGCATTTT	CASSIKVGVTQPQHF
-	TRBV28	-	TRBJ2-3	TGTGCCAGCAGTCCGCTCCGCGGAATTGATACGCAGTATTTT	CASSPLRGIDTQYF
-	TRBV5-8	-	TRBJ1-2	TGTGCCAGCAGCTTGGTACAGCACTATGGCTACACCTTC	CASSLVQHYGYTF
-	TRBV7-9	-	TRBJ1-2	TGTGCCAGCCCCAGAGAGGGGACCACCGACGGCTACACCTTC	CASPREGTTDGYTF
few	TRBV15	-	TRBJ1-4	TGTGCCACCAGCATCGACGAAAAACTGTTTTTT	CATSIDEKLFF
-	TRBV7-3	TRBD1	TRBJ2-3	TGTGCCAGCAGCTTAGTGGGGACAGGGATAGGGGCCAGCACAGATACGCAGTATTTT	CASSLVGTGIGASTDTQYF
-	TRBV29-1	TRBD2	TRBJ2-1	TGCAGCGTTGTGGCCGGACTAGCGGGAGTAAGGAACAATGAGCAGTTCTTC	CSVVAGLAGVRNNEQFF
-	TRBV7-9	-	TRBJ2-5	TGTGCCAGCAGCTGGGGGAAAGAGACCCAGTACTTC	CASSWGKETQYF
-	TRBV14	-	TRBJ2-3	TGTGCCAGCAGCCAAGAGGAACTCGCGGGAAGTAGCACAGATACGCAGTATTTT	CASSQEELAGSSTDTQYF
-	TRBV28	TRBD2	TRBJ2-7	TGTGCCAGCAGCATCGGGACTAGCGGGACGTACGAGCAGTACTTC	CASSIGTSGTYEQYF
-	TRBV5-1	TRBD1	TRBJ2-3	TGCGCCAGCAGCTCGGGACAGGGGGCTGTCACAGATACGCAGTATTTT	CASSSGQGAVTDTQYF
-	TRBV29-1	-	TRBJ2-1	TGCAGCGTTGAAGATACGTCGGACTCCTACAATGAGCAGTTCTTC	CSVEDTSDSYNEQFF
-	TRBV7-2	-	TRBJ1-2	TGTGCCAGCAGCCCCCGGGGGGGCGGAACCTTCTATGGCTACACCTTC	CASSPRGGGTFYGYTF
-	TRBV30	-	TRBJ2-1	TGTGCCTGGACACCCCGCGCGTTCTCCTCCTACAATGAGCAGTTCTTC	CAWTPRAFSSYNEQFF
-	TRBV29-1	TRBD2	TRBJ2-7	TGCAGCGCTAGGACTAGCGGTTCCTACGAGCAGTACTTC	CSARTSGSYEQYF
-	TRBV13	-	TRBJ2-7	TGTGCCAGCAGCTTGGGCCGGACCTCCTACGAGCAGTACTTC	CASSLGRTSYEQYF
-	TRBV28	-	TRBJ1-3	TGTGCCAGCAGTTTAGCCCTGGACTCTGGAAACACCATATATTTT	CASSLALDSGNTIYF
-	TRBV14	-	TRBJ2-7	TGTGCCAGCAGCCCACGGGGACTTACCTACGAGCAGTACTTC	CASSPRGLTYEQYF
-	TRBV27	TRBD2	TRBJ2-7	TGTGCCAGCAGTTTATCCCTAGCGGGAACGTACGAGCAGTACTTC	CASSLSLAGTYEQYF